These 31 T cell receptor beta chains share one sample of origin, sequenced in a study of blood T cell repertoires in COVID-19. Assay: immunoSEQ multiplex PCR; the TCRdb copy retains only in-frame clones and omits some. The sample holds around 64,000 clones, 85% to 90% seen once. Sequencing input: peripheral blood. Receptor source: a man aged 45-65 years with active COVID-19.

The chain has TRBV7-6 and TRBJ2-5; 10 bases are shared with TRBD2. V was pared by 1 base and J by 4 bases, with 6 bases of the junction left unmatched. The germline gives CDR1 SGHVS, CDR2 FNYEAQ. This CDR3 contains 16 residues. CDR3 in amino acids: CASSLGSGGAGETQYF. CDR3 nucleotides: TGTGCCAGCAGCTTAGGGAGCGGGGGGGCCGGAGAGACCCAGTACTTC.

The chain links TRBV20-1 to TRBJ2-5; unclear D gene. The CDR3 runs to 13 residues. V was cut by 4 bases and J by 1 base, with 10 bases left in between. Germline CDR1 is DFQATT and CDR2 is SNEGSKA (reference sequence). The CDR3, as DNA: TGCAGTGCTAATGAGGAGATCCAAGAGACCCAGTACTTC. Its protein product is CSANEEIQETQYF.

This clone has only one observation. The chain combines TRBV5-1 with TRBJ2-5; no clear D. This CDR3 is 12 amino acids long. Between the trimmed V and J ends, which lost 0 bases and 5 bases, there was a span of 5 bases. Germline lookup yields CDR1 SGHRS and CDR2 YFSETQ. The CDR3 bases are TGCGCCAGCAGCTTGGCAGTGGAGACCCAGTACTTC. The encoded protein is CASSLAVETQYF. Full variable domain (remainder filled in from reference TRBV5-1 and TRBJ2-5): KAGVTQTPRYLIKTRGQQVTLSCSPISGHRSVSWYQQTPGQGLQFLFEYFSETQRNKGNFPGRFSGRQFSNSRSEMNVSTLELGDSALYLCASSLAVETQYFGPGTRLLVL.

The chain couples TRBV10-2 to TRBJ1-2; a weak D match, TRBD1 (5 bases). This CDR3 has 14 amino acids. Germline assignment: CDR1 WSHSY and CDR2 SAAADI. Between the trimmed V and J ends, which lost 3 bases and 9 bases, there was a span of 17 bases. The CDR3 loop reads CASSEIQVRGSYTF. The CDR3 DNA sequence: TGCGCCAGCAGTGAAATCCAAGTGCGGGGGAGCTACACCTTC.

The gene calls are TRBV18 and TRBJ2-3; 8 positions match TRBD2. Per the germline V gene, CDR1 is KGHSH and CDR2 is LQKENI. J was trimmed by 3 bases and V by 6 bases; bases with no gene match: 11. The CDR3 spans 16 residues. CDR3 sequence reads: CASSLRGGLVTDTQYF. The CDR3 DNA follows: TGTGCCAGCTCGCTCCGGGGGGGCCTCGTGACAGATACGCAGTATTTT.

This sequence joins TRBV5-1 and TRBJ1-1; D not resolved. Germline V gives CDR1 SGHRS, CDR2 YFSETQ. Trimming cost V 0 bases and J 1 base, with 13 bases left between them. The CDR3 has 16 amino acids. CDR3: CASSLAGLTQNTEAFF. CDR3 coding DNA: TGCGCCAGCAGCTTGGCAGGCCTTACTCAGAACACTGAAGCTTTCTTT.

This chain joins TRBV11-2 and TRBJ2-3; possibly TRBD2 for D (5 bases). The CDR3 loop spans 16 amino acids. Germline V gives CDR1 SGHAT, CDR2 FQNNGV. V lost 2 bases and J 4 bases, leaving 16 bases between the germline ends. The CDR3 reads CASSLLWGVPSDTQYF. Written as DNA, the CDR3 is TGTGCCAGCAGCTTACTCTGGGGAGTGCCCTCAGATACGCAGTATTTT.

V and J are TRBV21-1 and TRBJ2-7; the D call in the table, TRBD1, was not verified against the DNA. TRBV21-1 is noted as a pseudogene. The CDR3 is 18 amino acids. CDR3 amino acids: CASSKGGPTGPLSYEQYF. CDR3 bases: TGTGCCAGCAGCAAAGGTGGGCCCACAGGACCGCTCTCCTACGAGCAGTACTTC.

The chain recombines TRBV4-2 with TRBJ1-4; D might be TRBD1 (6 bases). Germline values: CDR1 LGHNA, CDR2 YNFKEQ. The CDR3 runs 14 residues. Trimming pared 4 bases from V and 7 bases from J, leaving 13 bases between. In nucleotides, the CDR3 is TGTGCCAGCAGCCTCGTACAGGGTGGTGAAAAACTGTTTTTT. Encoded protein: CASSLVQGGEKLFF.

This chain links TRBV4-1 with TRBJ2-5; D unclear. V was shortened by 0 bases and J by 5 bases, with 7 bases between the two germline ends. The CDR3 has 13 residues. Germline lookup yields CDR1 MGHRA and CDR2 YSYEKL. As DNA, the CDR3 is TGCGCCAGCAGCCAAGATACGAGGGAGACCCAGTACTTC. Residues: CASSQDTRETQYF.

The chain combines TRBV18 with TRBJ2-3; 8 bases map to TRBD1. With V trimmed by 5 bases and J by 2 bases, 9 bases remained unmatched. Per the germline V gene, CDR1 is KGHSH and CDR2 is LQKENI. This CDR3 has 16 amino acids. As DNA, the CDR3 is TGTGCCAGCTCATTAATCGGACAGGGTGTCACAGATACGCAGTATTTT. It specifies CASSLIGQGVTDTQYF.

V usage is TRBV18 and J usage is TRBJ2-5; 9 nucleotides match TRBD1. Germline-derived CDR1 and CDR2 are KGHSH and LQKENI. Germline trimming cut 8 bases from V and 1 base from J; bases unmatched to any gene: 11. This CDR3 comprises 16 residues. The CDR3 loop is CASNTGTGLGQETQYF. CDR3 DNA: TGTGCCAGCAACACCGGGACAGGGCTAGGCCAAGAGACCCAGTACTTC. The whole variable domain, filled in from reference TRBV18 and TRBJ2-5, reads NAGVMQNPRHLVRRRGQEARLRCSPMKGHSHVYWYRQLPEEGLKFMVYLQKENIIDESGMPKERFSAEFPKEGPSILRIQQVVRGDSAAYFCASNTGTGLGQETQYFGPGTRLLVL.

This rearrangement joins TRBV5-4 to TRBJ2-7; TRBD1 matches at 8 bases. Germline assignment: CDR1 SGHNT and CDR2 YYREEE (reference sequence). The CDR3 is made up of 14 amino acids. V lost 4 bases to trimming and J lost 2 bases; unmatched junction nucleotides: 5. As DNA, the CDR3 is TGTGCCAGCAGCATCGACAGGGGTACCTACGAGCAGTACTTC. It yields the protein CASSIDRGTYEQYF.

This CDR3 reads CASWPDSSNQPQHF. The CDR3 DNA follows: TGTGCCAGCTGGCCCGACAGCAGCAATCAGCCCCAGCATTTT. V and J are TRBV2 and TRBJ1-5, with D possibly being TRBD1 (5 bases). V was shortened by 8 bases and J by 1 base, with 12 bases between the two germline ends. CDR1 is SNHLY, CDR2 FYNNEI, per germline. The CDR3 consists of 14 residues.

The rearrangement links TRBV5-1 to TRBJ2-2; 7 bases map to TRBD1. V was pared by 7 bases and J by 3 bases, with 9 bases of the junction left unmatched. CDR1 is SGHRS and CDR2 is YFSETQ in the germline V gene. The CDR3 is made up of 15 amino acids. The CDR3 region is CASRRQGVDTGELFF. The DNA of the CDR3 is TGCGCCAGCCGCCGACAGGGCGTGGACACCGGGGAGCTGTTTTTT. The variable domain in full, with the rest retrieved from reference TRBV5-1 and TRBJ2-2, is KAGVTQTPRYLIKTRGQQVTLSCSPISGHRSVSWYQQTPGQGLQFLFEYFSETQRNKGNFPGRFSGRQFSNSRSEMNVSTLELGDSALYLCASRRQGVDTGELFFGEGSRLTVL.

A few counts support this clone. V and J are TRBV7-2 and TRBJ2-1; 13 positions match TRBD2. V was clipped by 3 bases and J by 7 bases; unmatched bases: 6. This CDR3 spans 16 amino acids. CDR1 and CDR2 (germline): SGHTA, FQGNSA. The CDR3 spells CASSFTSGGAGNEQFF. CDR3 in DNA: TGTGCCAGCAGCTTCACTAGCGGGGGGGCGGGAAATGAGCAGTTCTTC.

The chain joins TRBV4-2 to TRBJ2-1; D might be TRBD2 (6 bases). V was clipped by 2 bases and J by 0 bases, with 11 bases between them. CDR3 length equals 16 residues. Germline V lookup: CDR1 LGHNA, CDR2 YNFKEQ. The CDR3 DNA sequence: TGTGCCAGCAGCCAATCGACTAGATCCTCCTACAATGAGCAGTTCTTC. It is translated as CASSQSTRSSYNEQFF.

This chain links TRBV30 with TRBJ1-2, with D perhaps TRBD1 (6 bases). The germline CDR1 and CDR2 sequences are GTSNPN and SVGIG (reference sequence). The CDR3 covers 13 residues. Trimming removed 4 bases from V and 4 bases from J, with 13 bases in between. The CDR3 loop is CAWNSGAGYGYTF. CDR3 coding DNA: TGTGCCTGGAATTCAGGGGCGGGCTATGGCTACACCTTC.

The V and J genes are TRBV5-6 and TRBJ2-4, with 10 bases lining up with TRBD1. Looked up from germline, CDR1 is SGHDT and CDR2 is YYEEEE. The CDR3 contains 14 residues. The trim removed 6 bases at V and 6 bases at J, leaving 6 bases unmatched. CDR3 loop: CASNRQGAGNIQYF. The CDR3 DNA reads as TGTGCCAGCAACCGACAGGGGGCGGGAAACATTCAGTACTTC.

This sequence joins TRBV19 and TRBJ2-7, with 7 bases matching TRBD1. The germline V gene encodes CDR1 LNHDA and CDR2 SQIVND (reference sequence). Germline trimming cut 5 bases from V and 5 bases from J; bases unmatched to any gene: 6. This CDR3 contains 13 residues. CDR3 nucleotide sequence: TGTGCCAGTAGTGTAAGGACAGGACACGAGCAGTACTTC. Its translation: CASSVRTGHEQYF.

The V gene is TRBV19, the J gene TRBJ1-1; 9 nucleotides agree with TRBD1. CDR1 is LNHDA and CDR2 is SQIVND in the germline V gene (reference sequence). The CDR3 is made up of 13 amino acids. Trimming took 5 bases from V and 4 from J; bases not matched to a gene: 2. This chain's CDR3 is CASSLTGGTEAFF. CDR3 coding DNA: TGTGCCAGTAGTTTGACAGGGGGCACTGAAGCTTTCTTT.

The rearrangement uses TRBV9 and TRBJ2-7, with 11 bases fitting TRBD1. The germline CDR1 and CDR2 sequences are SGDLS and YYNGEE. This CDR3 is 16 amino acids long. The V and J ends lost 6 bases and 7 bases, in that order; junction bases with no gene match: 15. DNA of the CDR3: TGTGCCAGCACAGCCAGTGGGACAGGGGGGCGAGAAGAGCAGTACTTC. It translates to CASTASGTGGREEQYF.

This clone was counted once. V gene TRBV5-4 combines with J gene TRBJ2-2; a weak D match, TRBD2 (6 bases). CDR1 and CDR2 from the germline V gene are SGHNT and YYREEE (reference sequence). V lost 4 bases and J lost 1, with 17 bases in between. CDR3 length equals 17 residues. This CDR3 is CASSQRRDSLNTGELFF. In nucleotides, the CDR3 is TGTGCCAGCAGCCAACGCCGGGACTCCCTGAACACCGGGGAGCTGTTTTTT.

The CDR3 nucleotides read TGTGCCAGCAGCCAAGATCTAGCCTCAGATACGCAGTATTTT. As protein: CASSQDLASDTQYF. The chain couples TRBV4-2 to TRBJ2-3, with D perhaps matching TRBD2 (5 bases). This CDR3 comprises 14 residues. Between the trimmed V and J ends, which lost 0 bases and 4 bases, there was a span of 8 bases. Germline CDR1 reads LGHNA; CDR2 reads YNFKEQ.

The chain combines TRBV11-2 with TRBJ2-7, with D possibly matching TRBD1 (5 bases). The CDR3 has 12 amino acids. Germline assignment: CDR1 SGHAT and CDR2 FQNNGV. V gave up 4 bases and J gave up 5 bases, with 9 bases separating them. CDR3 sequence: CASSSQEHEQYF. The CDR3 DNA reads as TGTGCCAGCAGCTCACAGGAGCACGAGCAGTACTTC. Full variable domain (outside the CDR3, taken from reference TRBV11-2 and TRBJ2-7): EAGVAQSPRYKIIEKRQSVAFWCNPISGHATLYWYQQILGQGPKLLIQFQNNGVVDDSQLPKDRFSAERLKGVDSTLKIQPAKLEDSAVYLCASSSQEHEQYFGPGTRLTVT.

This clone came up once. This sequence joins TRBV6-2 or TRBV6-3 and TRBJ2-7; no reliable D call. Trimming removed 5 bases from V and 2 bases from J, with 7 bases in between. The CDR3 sequence is 12 residues long. The germline V gene has CDR1 MNHEY and CDR2 SVGEGT. The CDR3 DNA reads TGTGCCAGCAGTAAACCTACCTACGAGCAGTACTTC. Amino acid sequence: CASSKPTYEQYF.

V usage is TRBV4-1 and J usage is TRBJ2-1; TRBD2 matches at 12 bases. The CDR3 is 18 residues long. The junction had 14 bases not matched to a gene; V was cut back by 4 bases and J by 7 bases. Germline CDR1 reads MGHRA; CDR2 reads YSYEKL. The CDR3 coding sequence is TGCGCCAGCAGCCCGGGGGGGGCTAGCGGGAGGGCCGGGAATGAGCAGTTCTTC. Protein product: CASSPGGASGRAGNEQFF.

This clone was detected only a few times. V is TRBV18 and J is TRBJ1-3, with D maybe TRBD1 (5 bases). V was pared by 0 bases and J by 4 bases, with 13 bases between. Germline V lookup: CDR1 KGHSH, CDR2 LQKENI. The CDR3 is made up of 16 amino acids. The CDR3 region is CASSPPTGFAGNTIYF. CDR3 sequence (DNA): TGTGCCAGCTCACCACCCACAGGCTTCGCGGGAAACACCATATATTTT.

This chain uses TRBV12-3 or TRBV12-4 with TRBJ1-1; D is uncertain. Trimming left V 7 bases short and J 11 bases short, with 17 bases between. This CDR3 has 12 amino acids. The CDR3 sequence is CASTQDAAVAFF. In DNA, the CDR3 is TGTGCCAGCACCCAGGATGCTGCTGTGGCTTTCTTT.

V gene TRBV7-3 combines with J gene TRBJ2-1, with TRBD1 matching 11 bases. From germline, CDR1 is SGHTA and CDR2 FQGTGA. The junction had 13 bases not matched to a gene; V was cut back by 5 bases and J by 7 bases. The CDR3 is made up of 17 amino acids. The CDR3 is CASSLTSGQGVDNEQFF. CDR3 nucleotide sequence: TGTGCCAGCAGCCTCACATCGGGACAGGGGGTTGATAATGAGCAGTTCTTC.

The rearrangement links TRBV6-6 to TRBJ1-3, with TRBD1 identical over 8 bases. The junction had 4 bases not matched to a gene; V was cut back by 6 bases and J by 3 bases. This CDR3 has 14 amino acids. The germline gives CDR1 MNHNY, CDR2 SVGAGI (reference sequence). The CDR3 DNA reads as TGTGCCAGCAGGGGGACAGGAGATGGAAACACCATATATTTT. As protein: CASRGTGDGNTIYF.